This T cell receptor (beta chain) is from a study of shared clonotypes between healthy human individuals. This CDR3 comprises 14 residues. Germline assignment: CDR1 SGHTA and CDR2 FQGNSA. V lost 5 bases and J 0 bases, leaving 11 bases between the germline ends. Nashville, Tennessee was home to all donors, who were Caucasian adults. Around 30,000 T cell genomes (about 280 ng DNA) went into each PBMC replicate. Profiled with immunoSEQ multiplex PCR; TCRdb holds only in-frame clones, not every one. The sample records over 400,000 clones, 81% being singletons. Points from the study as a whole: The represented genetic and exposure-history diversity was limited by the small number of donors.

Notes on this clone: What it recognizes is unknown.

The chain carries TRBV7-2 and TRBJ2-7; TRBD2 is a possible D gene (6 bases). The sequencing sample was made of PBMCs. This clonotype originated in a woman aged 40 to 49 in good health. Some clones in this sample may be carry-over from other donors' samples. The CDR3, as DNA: TGTGCCAGCAGCGGGGCGGGGAGCTCCTACGAGCAGTACTTC. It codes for CASSGAGSSYEQYF.